This TCR beta chain derives from a study of radiotherapy plus CTLA-4 blockade in lung cancer. Study context: Objective responses were documented in around 18% of patients, with disease control in approximately 32%.

This CDR3 spans 16 amino acids. Per germline, CDR1 LGHNA and CDR2 YSLEER. A note on this clone: The antigen is not known. One junction end disagrees with the germline gene, perhaps due to a read error.

The study, taken as a whole, reports: In blood, TCR clones derived from the tumor expanded after radiotherapy plus ipilimumab. Response, reportedly, was best predicted by interferon-beta along with early blood T cell clone dynamics.

Assay: immunoSEQ multiplex PCR; the TCRdb copy retains only in-frame clones and omits some. The sample yields tens of thousands of clones, approximately 80% seen once. The sequencing used peripheral blood, collected from a patient treated with radiotherapy plus ipilimumab. This receptor was obtained from a human donor with non-small cell lung cancer who had a complete response to radiotherapy plus ipilimumab. The V gene is TRBV4-3, the J gene TRBJ1-4; 12 nucleotides align to TRBD1. CDR3 in DNA: TGCGCCAGCAGCCAGGGGACAGGGGGCGGAGGTGAAAAACTGCTTTTT. This encodes CASSQGTGGGGEKLLF.